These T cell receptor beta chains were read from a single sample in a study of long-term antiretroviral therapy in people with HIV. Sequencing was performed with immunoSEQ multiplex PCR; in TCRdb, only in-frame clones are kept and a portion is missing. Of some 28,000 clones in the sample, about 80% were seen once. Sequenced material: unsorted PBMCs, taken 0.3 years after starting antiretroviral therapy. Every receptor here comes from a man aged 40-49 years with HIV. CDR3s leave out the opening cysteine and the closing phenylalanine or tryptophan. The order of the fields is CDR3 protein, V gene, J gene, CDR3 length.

cdr3_aa: ASSYLRSNQPQH
v_call: TRBV28
j_call: TRBJ1-5
cdr3_length: 12

cdr3_aa: ASSSPTAGNSPLH
v_call: TRBV11-2
j_call: TRBJ1-6
cdr3_length: 13

cdr3_aa: STGKAF
v_call: TRBV20-1
j_call: TRBJ1-1
cdr3_length: 6

cdr3_aa: ASSLGLEKYEQY
v_call: TRBV7-9
j_call: TRBJ2-7
cdr3_length: 12

cdr3_aa: ASSQRFVADTQY
v_call: TRBV4-2
j_call: TRBJ2-3
cdr3_length: 12

cdr3_aa: ASSGSRVGTDTQY
v_call: TRBV9
j_call: TRBJ2-3
cdr3_length: 13

cdr3_aa: ASSLMSPGKAQH
v_call: TRBV7-2
j_call: TRBJ1-5
cdr3_length: 12

cdr3_aa: ASQRGGPGTQY
v_call: TRBV6-6
j_call: TRBJ2-5
cdr3_length: 11

cdr3_aa: ASSLGSGDTQY
v_call: TRBV7-2
j_call: TRBJ2-3
cdr3_length: 11

cdr3_aa: ASSQVLGDTQY
v_call: TRBV4-2
j_call: TRBJ2-3
cdr3_length: 11

cdr3_aa: ASSQDWTQVRGSGNTIY
v_call: TRBV4-3
j_call: TRBJ1-3
cdr3_length: 17

cdr3_aa: ASGDYEQY
v_call: TRBV2
j_call: TRBJ2-7
cdr3_length: 8

cdr3_aa: ASSEARLESYEQY
v_call: TRBV2
j_call: TRBJ2-7
cdr3_length: 13

cdr3_aa: ASKEGIYGYT
v_call: TRBV28
j_call: TRBJ1-2
cdr3_length: 10

cdr3_aa: SVYGAGGNYEQY
v_call: TRBV29-1
j_call: TRBJ2-7
cdr3_length: 12

cdr3_aa: ASRTGDFSNQPQH
v_call: TRBV2
j_call: TRBJ1-5
cdr3_length: 13

cdr3_aa: SADYGYT
v_call: TRBV20-1
j_call: TRBJ1-2
cdr3_length: 7

cdr3_aa: ASSLAGQWIVSEQF
v_call: TRBV21-1
j_call: TRBJ2-1
cdr3_length: 14

cdr3_aa: ATSRDRGHAEGFSTDTQY
v_call: TRBV15
j_call: TRBJ2-3
cdr3_length: 18

cdr3_aa: ASSPRAQGGGETQY
v_call: TRBV5-1
j_call: TRBJ2-5
cdr3_length: 14

cdr3_aa: ASSRDRFYYGYT
v_call: TRBV5-6
j_call: TRBJ1-2
cdr3_length: 12

cdr3_aa: ASSQGQGEQPQH
v_call: TRBV4-3
j_call: TRBJ1-5
cdr3_length: 12

cdr3_aa: ASLGSGAWYEQY
v_call: TRBV28
j_call: TRBJ2-7
cdr3_length: 12

cdr3_aa: ASSLGTAEQY
v_call: TRBV7-9
j_call: TRBJ2-7
cdr3_length: 10

cdr3_aa: ASRDNGRAGETQY
v_call: TRBV19
j_call: TRBJ2-5
cdr3_length: 13

cdr3_aa: ASSLGGSGGPGRY
v_call: TRBV5-1
j_call: TRBJ2-5
cdr3_length: 13

cdr3_aa: ASSTNRGRMGNEQF
v_call: TRBV7-2
j_call: TRBJ2-1
cdr3_length: 14

cdr3_aa: TKDSHILFYEQY
v_call: TRBV12-2
j_call: TRBJ2-7
cdr3_length: 12

cdr3_aa: AIRNPGQGINTEAF
v_call: TRBV10-3
j_call: TRBJ1-1
cdr3_length: 14

cdr3_aa: SVGVAGGETQY
v_call: TRBV29-1
j_call: TRBJ2-5
cdr3_length: 11

cdr3_aa: ASRPGTGAGANVLT
v_call: TRBV7-2
j_call: TRBJ2-6
cdr3_length: 14

cdr3_aa: ASSSQLGVNTEAF
v_call: TRBV7-3
j_call: TRBJ1-1
cdr3_length: 13

cdr3_aa: SVVSEQY
v_call: TRBV29-1
j_call: TRBJ2-7
cdr3_length: 7

cdr3_aa: ASSLYRQPQH
v_call: TRBV28
j_call: TRBJ1-5
cdr3_length: 10

cdr3_aa: ASSPETSRGEQY
v_call: TRBV18
j_call: TRBJ2-7
cdr3_length: 12

cdr3_aa: ASSKEVGLAGGQDTQY
v_call: TRBV21-1
j_call: TRBJ2-3
cdr3_length: 16

cdr3_aa: ASSYSEGWETQY
v_call: TRBV6-5
j_call: TRBJ2-5
cdr3_length: 12

cdr3_aa: ASSYGDPDTQY
v_call: TRBV6-6
j_call: TRBJ2-3
cdr3_length: 11

cdr3_aa: ASSPGRFREKLF
v_call: TRBV27
j_call: TRBJ1-4
cdr3_length: 12

cdr3_aa: ASSPRTGFTEAF
v_call: TRBV14
j_call: TRBJ1-1
cdr3_length: 12

cdr3_aa: ASSFGQSNQPQH
v_call: TRBV28
j_call: TRBJ1-5
cdr3_length: 12

cdr3_aa: ASSSSGLNTEAF
v_call: TRBV28
j_call: TRBJ1-1
cdr3_length: 12

cdr3_aa: ASSYFASPLH
v_call: TRBV6-5
j_call: TRBJ1-6
cdr3_length: 10

cdr3_aa: ATSRGHREDGYT
v_call: TRBV15
j_call: TRBJ1-2
cdr3_length: 12

cdr3_aa: ASKVRDRGDGANVLT
v_call: TRBV25-1
j_call: TRBJ2-6
cdr3_length: 15

cdr3_aa: ASSQDRATVSNQPQH
v_call: TRBV4-1
j_call: TRBJ1-5
cdr3_length: 15

cdr3_aa: ASSLGPGSLYGYT
v_call: TRBV27
j_call: TRBJ1-2
cdr3_length: 13

cdr3_aa: ASSLGSGNTEAF
v_call: TRBV11-3
j_call: TRBJ1-1
cdr3_length: 12

cdr3_aa: ASSWGLAGGRSGELF
v_call: TRBV5-4
j_call: TRBJ2-2
cdr3_length: 15

cdr3_aa: ASSQAGGSYGYT
v_call: TRBV4-3
j_call: TRBJ1-2
cdr3_length: 12

cdr3_aa: ASSIQRGVSYNEQF
v_call: TRBV7-2
j_call: TRBJ2-1
cdr3_length: 14

cdr3_aa: ASSKMGGTTEAF
v_call: TRBV11-2
j_call: TRBJ1-1
cdr3_length: 12

cdr3_aa: ASSTARATDTQY
v_call: TRBV9
j_call: TRBJ2-3
cdr3_length: 12

cdr3_aa: ASSERDLRSQY
v_call: TRBV2
j_call: TRBJ2-5
cdr3_length: 11

cdr3_aa: ASSSLRGGVYNEQF
v_call: TRBV7-2
j_call: TRBJ2-1
cdr3_length: 14